The source of this TCR beta chain is a study of T cells after yellow fever vaccination. Study in general: The fractions with low cell numbers were processed using SMART-Seq v4 Ultra Low Input.

The V end was cut by 3 bases, the J end by 5 bases, with 14 bases between. The CDR3 is 14 residues long. Germline-derived CDR1 and CDR2 are SGDLS and YYNGEE. One entry per CDR3 protein results from TCRdb running MiXCR on the 5' RACE reads. The table has roughly 170,000 distinct CDR3 sequences, around 8.5% seen once. Study results and caveats: Though it reached lower strength, the secondary response hit its peak faster, day 5 versus 15.

As concerns this clonotype: Its target is not known.

This TCR was recovered from a man aged 18 to 30 who received the YFV17D yellow fever vaccine. The chain employs TRBV9 and TRBJ2-5; D tentatively reads TRBD1 or TRBD2 (5 bases each). Sequenced material: CD8+ T cells sorted from PBMCs, taken 45 days after the yellow fever booster vaccination. DNA of the CDR3: TGTGCCAGCAGCGCCGAGGGGCTGGACGAGACCCAGTACTTC. Residues: CASSAEGLDETQYF.